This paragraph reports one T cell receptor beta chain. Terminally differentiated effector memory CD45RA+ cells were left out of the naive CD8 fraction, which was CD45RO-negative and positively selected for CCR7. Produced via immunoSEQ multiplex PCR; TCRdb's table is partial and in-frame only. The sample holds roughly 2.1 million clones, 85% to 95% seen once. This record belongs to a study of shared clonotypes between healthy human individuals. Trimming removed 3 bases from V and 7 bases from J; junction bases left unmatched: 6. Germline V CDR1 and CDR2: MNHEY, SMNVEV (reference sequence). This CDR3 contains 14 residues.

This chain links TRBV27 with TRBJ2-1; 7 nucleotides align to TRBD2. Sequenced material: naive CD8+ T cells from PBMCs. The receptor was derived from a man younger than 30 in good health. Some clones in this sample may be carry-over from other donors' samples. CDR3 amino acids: CASSLLAVGNEQFF. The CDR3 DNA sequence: TGTGCCAGCAGTTTGCTAGCGGTGGGGAATGAGCAGTTCTTC.